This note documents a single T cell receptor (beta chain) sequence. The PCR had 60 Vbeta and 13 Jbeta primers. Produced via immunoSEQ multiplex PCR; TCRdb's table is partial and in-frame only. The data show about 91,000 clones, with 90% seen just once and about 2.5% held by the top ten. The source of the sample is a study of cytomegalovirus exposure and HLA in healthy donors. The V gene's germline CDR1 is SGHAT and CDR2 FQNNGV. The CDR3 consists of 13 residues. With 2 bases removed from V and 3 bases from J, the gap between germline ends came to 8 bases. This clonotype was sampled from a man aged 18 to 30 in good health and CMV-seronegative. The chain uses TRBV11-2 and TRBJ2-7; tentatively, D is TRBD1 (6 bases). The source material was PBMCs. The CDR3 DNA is TGTGCCAGCAGCTTAAGGGGGAACTACGAGCAGTACTTC. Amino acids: CASSLRGNYEQYF.